The 12 T cell receptor beta chains listed next were all sequenced from one sample in a study of T cells expressing NK-cell markers. With the 5' RACE reads reprocessed, TCRdb shows one record per CDR3 protein and no DNA. Its listing shows some 410,000 distinct CDR3 sequences. Material for sequencing was blood T cells: a sorted CD56 or NKG2C T cell subset, CD4+ or CD8+ T cells, or bulk PBMC T cells (not recorded which). The receptors were gathered from a woman between 18 and 75 years old in good health.

CDR3 sequence: CASSTSDPRAGYGYTF. The chain couples TRBV25-1 to TRBJ1-2; TCRdb returns TRBD1, unconfirmable since there is no DNA. This CDR3 comprises 16 residues. The germline gives CDR1 MGHDK, CDR2 SYGVNS.

CDR3 sequence: CASSFTGSRSYEQYF. The chain joins TRBV7-8 to TRBJ2-7; without DNA, the TCRdb call of TRBD1 cannot be checked. The CDR3 spans 15 residues. Germline-derived CDR1 and CDR2 are SGHVS and FQNEAQ. Full variable domain (rest looked up from reference TRBV7-8 and TRBJ2-7): GAGVSQSPRYKVAKRGQDVALRCDPISGHVSLFWYQQALGQGPEFLTYFQNEAQLDKSGLPSDRFFAERPEGSVSTLKIQRTQQEDSAVYLCASSFTGSRSYEQYFGPGTRLTVT.

The chain employs TRBV20-1 and TRBJ2-1. The CDR3 is made up of 11 amino acids. From germline, CDR1 is DFQATT and CDR2 SNEGSKA (reference sequence). CDR3 residues: CSARDLAAPTF.

V usage is TRBV5-1 and J usage is TRBJ1-1; TCRdb selects TRBD1, and the lack of DNA leaves this call unchecked. Germline V gives CDR1 SGHRS, CDR2 YFSETQ. CDR3 size: 11 residues. CDR3 amino acids: CASREGQSAFF.

The J gene is TRBJ2-7, the V gene TRBV7-3; TCRdb lists TRBD1, though no DNA is available to test this call. CDR3 size: 14 residues. Germline CDR1 SGHTA, CDR2 FQGTGA. The CDR3 reads CASSLSGTPGEQYF.

The V gene is TRBV20-1, the J gene TRBJ1-6; lacking DNA, the TRBD1 call made by TCRdb goes unchecked. Germline CDR1 DFQATT, CDR2 SNEGSKA (reference sequence). The CDR3 contains 11 residues. CDR3 in amino acids: CSATTGSPLHF.

The V gene is TRBV12-3 or TRBV12-4, the J gene TRBJ2-2; without DNA, the TCRdb call of TRBD1 cannot be checked. This CDR3 is built from 15 residues. CDR3 protein: CASSLFRGHTGELFF.

CDR3 amino acids: CSVPLTRDTGELFF. The V and J genes are TRBV20-1 and TRBJ2-2; the TCRdb D gene call, TRBD1, has no DNA to confirm it. CDR3 length equals 14 residues. From germline, CDR1 is DFQATT and CDR2 SNEGSKA (reference sequence).

The rearrangement joins TRBV4-2 to TRBJ2-7. CDR1 and CDR2 (germline): LGHNA, YNFKEQ. The CDR3 loop spans 14 amino acids. CDR3: CASSQETLSGEQYF.

The chain employs TRBV30 and TRBJ1-5. The CDR3 sequence is 15 residues long. CDR1 is GTSNPN and CDR2 is SVGIG in the germline V gene (reference sequence). The CDR3 loop reads CAWRVGSQPNQPQHF.

This chain uses TRBV7-2 with TRBJ1-2; with no DNA, the TCRdb D assignment of TRBD1 cannot be verified. From germline, CDR1 is SGHTA and CDR2 FQGNSA. The CDR3 runs to 16 residues. The CDR3 sequence is CASSLDLGRTNYGYTF.

The rearrangement links TRBV18 to TRBJ2-3; the TCRdb D gene call, TRBD1, has no DNA to confirm it. Germline CDR1 KGHSH, CDR2 LQKENI. The CDR3 consists of 14 residues. CDR3 amino acids: CASRQAELTDTQYF.